The 17 T cell receptor beta chains given below trace back to one sample, sequenced in a study of control samples from healthy donors and cancer patients (dated by TCRdb to the early 2020s). The library relied on the immunoSEQ multiplex PCR assay. TCRdb obtained this table from immuneACCESS and retained in-frame rearrangements with V and J assigned. These tables miss some clones; where compared with another copy, unresolved V genes account for less than half of the shortfall, and the remainder is unexplained. The sample yields about 180,000 clones; around 94% were counted once. The top ten hold around 1.5% of the sample. The specimen was blood. These receptors all come from a man aged 30 to 39 in good health.

The genes are TRBV28 and TRBJ1-5; D unresolved. CDR3 length: 13 amino acids. The V gene lost 7 bases and the J gene lost 4 bases, with 11 bases spanning the gap. Germline lookup yields CDR1 MDHEN and CDR2 SYDVKM. The CDR3 spells CASIGVTNQPQHF. As DNA, the CDR3 is TGTGCCAGCATTGGGGTGACGAATCAGCCCCAGCATTTT.

The chain couples TRBV4-2 to TRBJ2-2; weak D call: TRBD2 (6 bases). Trimming took 2 bases from V and 6 from J, leaving 16 bases between them. The germline V gene encodes CDR1 LGHNA and CDR2 YNFKEQ. CDR3 size: 16 residues. The CDR3 DNA sequence: TGTGCCAGCAGCCAACCCCCGGGCACGGGGGCCGGGGAGCTGTTTTTT. Amino acid sequence: CASSQPPGTGAGELFF.

This chain uses TRBV6-1 with TRBJ2-7; D unresolved. The V gene lost 2 bases and the J gene lost 2 bases, with 13 bases spanning the gap. The germline V gene encodes CDR1 MNHNS and CDR2 SASEGT. This CDR3 comprises 15 residues. The CDR3 coding sequence is TGTGCCAGCAGTGAAAGCCCAGGTACGGCCTACGAGCAGTACTTC. Protein: CASSESPGTAYEQYF.

This clone appeared once. The chain couples TRBV4-3 to TRBJ2-2, with 10 bases lining up with TRBD2. The germline gives CDR1 LGHNA, CDR2 YSLEER. This CDR3 has 17 amino acids. Germline trimming cut 0 bases from V and 5 bases from J; bases unmatched to any gene: 6. The CDR3 loop is CASSQDQPSGSTGELFF. DNA of the CDR3: TGCGCCAGCAGCCAAGATCAACCTAGCGGGAGTACCGGGGAGCTGTTTTTT.

This chain connects TRBV9 to TRBJ2-2; no reliable D call. Looked up from germline, CDR1 is SGDLS and CDR2 is YYNGEE. The CDR3 extends over 12 amino acids. V dropped 3 bases and J dropped 6 bases, with 6 bases sitting between them. The CDR3 DNA follows: TGTGCCAGCAGCGGATTCGCCGGGGAGCTGTTTTTT. Amino acid sequence: CASSGFAGELFF.

V usage is TRBV27 and J usage is TRBJ1-2, with 9 bases matching TRBD1. V was pared by 4 bases and J by 8 bases, with 11 bases of the junction left unmatched. The length of the CDR3 is 15 residues. CDR1 MNHEY and CDR2 SMNVEV come from the germline V gene (reference sequence). The CDR3 protein is CASSSRDREWGGYTF. For the CDR3, the DNA is TGTGCCAGCAGTTCCCGGGACAGGGAGTGGGGAGGCTACACCTTC.

The rearrangement joins TRBV29-1 to TRBJ1-1, with 9 bases fitting TRBD1. The ends lost 7 bases at V and 1 base at J; junction bases unmatched: 7. This CDR3 comprises 14 residues. From germline, CDR1 is SQVTM and CDR2 ANQGSEA. CDR3 DNA sequence: TGCAGCGCTCGGGACAGGGTTACGAACACTGAAGCTTTCTTT. This encodes CSARDRVTNTEAFF.

V is TRBV30 and J is TRBJ1-1, with D tentatively TRBD1 (5 bases). This CDR3 is 13 amino acids long. Trimming left V 0 bases short and J 7 bases short, with 12 bases between. The germline V gene has CDR1 GTSNPN and CDR2 SVGIG (reference sequence). In DNA, the CDR3 is TGTGCCTGGAGTGTTGGTGGGCAGGGTGAAGCTTTCTTT. This codes for CAWSVGGQGEAFF.

This chain links TRBV7-2 with TRBJ2-3; 9 positions agree with TRBD1. V lost 4 bases and J lost 3; bases outside the gene matches: 5. From germline, CDR1 is SGHTA and CDR2 FQGNSA. The CDR3 spans 15 residues. CDR3 sequence (DNA): TGTGCCAGCAGCTCCTCGGGACAGGGTACAGATACGCAGTATTTT. Translation: CASSSSGQGTDTQYF.

This clone was observed a handful of times. V gene TRBV3-1 (or the pseudogene TRBV3-2) combines with J gene TRBJ2-1; 7 bases match TRBD2. V lost 0 bases, J lost 6 bases, and 2 bases stayed unmatched. The CDR3 length is 14 residues. CDR1 and CDR2 (germline): LGHDT, YNNKEL (reference sequence). CDR3 loop: CASSQEVAGNEQFF. As DNA, the CDR3 is TGTGCCAGCAGCCAAGAGGTAGCGGGCAATGAGCAGTTCTTC.

This rearrangement joins TRBV7-8 to TRBJ2-7; TRBD2 aligns across 11 bases. V shed 5 bases, J shed 2 bases, and the junction held 11 bases outside the gene matches. CDR1 SGHVS and CDR2 FQNEAQ come from the germline V gene. The CDR3 contains 17 residues. The DNA of the CDR3 is TGTGCCAGCAGCCCTAGGGCCCTTAGCGGGAGGGCCTACGAGCAGTACTTC. Translating it yields CASSPRALSGRAYEQYF.

The rearrangement uses TRBV15 and TRBJ1-2; D may be TRBD1 (6 bases). Germline V CDR1 and CDR2: LNHNV, YYDKDF (reference sequence). Trimming pared 1 base from V and 8 bases from J, leaving 14 bases between. The CDR3 consists of 14 residues. The CDR3 sequence: CATSRVTGLGGYTF. CDR3 in DNA: TGTGCCACCAGCAGAGTCACAGGGTTAGGAGGCTACACCTTC.

The rearrangement links TRBV10-3 to TRBJ1-1; TRBD1 might be the D (6 bases). Germline CDR1 is ENHRY and CDR2 is SYGVKD. The CDR3 loop spans 15 amino acids. V dropped 6 bases and J dropped 4 bases, with 18 bases sitting between them. The CDR3 protein is CAIRSREGGSTEAFF. Here the CDR3 DNA reads TGTGCCATCAGATCCCGGGAGGGGGGGAGCACTGAAGCTTTCTTT.

This chain uses TRBV19 with TRBJ1-6; D remains unclear. This CDR3 has 13 amino acids. The germline gives CDR1 LNHDA, CDR2 SQIVND (reference sequence). V lost 3 bases to trimming and J lost 8 bases, with 8 bases between them. This CDR3 reads CASSMGRDSPLHF. The CDR3 region has the DNA TGTGCCAGTAGTATGGGCCGCGATTCACCCCTCCACTTT.

The count of this clone is one. The CDR3 DNA reads as TGTGCCAGCAGCTTAAGCACTACGAACACCGGGGAGCTGTTTTTT. Protein sequence: CASSLSTTNTGELFF. V gene TRBV11-2 combines with J gene TRBJ2-2; D is unclear. CDR3 length: 15 residues. V lost 2 bases to trimming and J lost 0 bases, with 7 bases between them. Germline CDR1 is SGHAT and CDR2 is FQNNGV.

The genes are TRBV6-5 and TRBJ2-3, with D maybe TRBD1 (6 bases). The germline V and J ends were trimmed by 2 bases and 3 bases, with 9 bases remaining between them. CDR3 length equals 14 residues. Germline assignment: CDR1 MNHEY and CDR2 SVGAGI. CDR3 in amino acids: CASSYMQGTDTQYF. DNA of the CDR3: TGTGCCAGCAGTTACATGCAGGGGACAGATACGCAGTATTTT.

The rearrangement joins TRBV19 to TRBJ1-3; D remains ambiguous. The V gene lost 7 bases and the J gene lost 2 bases, with 18 bases spanning the gap. Germline CDR1 is LNHDA and CDR2 is SQIVND (reference sequence). The CDR3 contains 16 residues. The CDR3 loop is CASTRSRVTTGNTIYF. CDR3 bases: TGTGCCAGTACCCGGAGTCGGGTCACCACTGGAAACACCATATATTTT.